This entry lists 16 T cell receptor beta chains sequenced from one sample in a study of blood T cell repertoires in COVID-19. Some clones are missing from TCRdb's copy, which holds only in-frame ones; the method was immunoSEQ multiplex PCR. The sample contains about 380,000 clones, roughly 86% of which appear only once. The specimen was peripheral blood. The receptors here all came from a human donor with acute or convalescent COVID-19. The donor label of this sample is uncertain.

This chain uses TRBV7-7 with TRBJ2-5, with D tentatively TRBD2 (6 bases). Germline V CDR1 and CDR2: SSHAT, FNYEAQ (reference sequence). This CDR3 is built from 12 residues. The V end was cut by 11 bases, the J end by 5 bases, with 15 bases between. The CDR3 spells CACGTSRETQYF. The DNA for the CDR3 is TGTGCCTGCGGGACTTCCAGGGAGACCCAGTACTTC.

The V call is TRBV7-9, the J call TRBJ2-3, with D possibly matching TRBD2 (7 bases). This CDR3 has 16 residues. V lost 5 bases, J lost 0 bases, and 15 bases lay in between. Germline V CDR1 and CDR2: SEHNR, FQNEAQ (reference sequence). The CDR3 DNA sequence: TGTGCCAGCAGCCTCTCGGGGGGCCCCAGCACAGATACGCAGTATTTT. Protein: CASSLSGGPSTDTQYF.

This clone is a singleton in its sample. The chain uses TRBV7-9 and TRBJ1-1; unclear D gene. Germline-derived CDR1 and CDR2 are SEHNR and FQNEAQ (reference sequence). With 1 base removed from V and 2 bases from J, the gap between germline ends came to 8 bases. This CDR3 is 14 amino acids long. CDR3 loop: CASSLVGENTEAFF. CDR3 sequence (DNA): TGTGCCAGCAGCTTAGTAGGAGAAAACACTGAAGCTTTCTTT.

The chain joins TRBV6-1 to TRBJ1-5, with D hard to call. V was shortened by 1 base and J by 0 bases, with 4 bases between the two germline ends. Germline V gene sequence: CDR1 MNHNS, CDR2 SASEGT. This CDR3 is built from 14 residues. CDR3 nucleotides: TGTGCCAGCAGTGAAGTCAATAGCAATCAGCCCCAGCATTTT. As protein: CASSEVNSNQPQHF.

This chain joins TRBV5-1 and TRBJ2-3; 13 bases align to TRBD2. V shed 3 bases, J shed 5 bases, and the junction held 6 bases outside the gene matches. Germline-derived CDR1 and CDR2 are SGHRS and YFSETQ. The CDR3 has 16 amino acids. The CDR3 region is CASSSGTSGMLDTQYF. The DNA for the CDR3 is TGCGCCAGCAGCTCCGGGACTAGCGGGATGTTAGATACGCAGTATTTT.

The chain employs TRBV2 and TRBJ2-5; TRBD1 matches 8 bases. The CDR3 extends over 15 amino acids. Germline loops: CDR1 SNHLY, CDR2 FYNNEI. J lost 5 bases, V lost 7 bases, and 12 bases had no gene match. The CDR3 loop is CASTQQTGVKETQYF. CDR3 DNA: TGTGCCAGCACTCAGCAGACAGGGGTAAAGGAGACCCAGTACTTC. Using reference TRBV2 and TRBJ2-5 for the parts outside the CDR3, the full variable domain is EPEVTQTPSHQVTQMGQEVILRCVPISNHLYFYWYRQILGQKVEFLVSFYNNEISEKSEIFDDQFSVERPDGSNFTLKIRSTKLEDSAMYFCASTQQTGVKETQYFGPGTRLLVL.

The rearrangement uses TRBV5-6 and TRBJ2-2; D might be TRBD1 (6 bases). This CDR3 comprises 16 residues. With 1 base removed from V and 4 bases from J, the gap between germline ends came to 14 bases. Germline CDR1 SGHDT, CDR2 YYEEEE. This CDR3 is CASSLRQGSVTGELFF. The DNA of the CDR3 is TGTGCCAGCAGCTTGAGGCAGGGGTCGGTCACCGGGGAGCTGTTTTTT.

The chain employs TRBV30 and TRBJ2-3; 7 nucleotides match TRBD2. The length of the CDR3 is 15 residues. The germline CDR1 and CDR2 sequences are GTSNPN and SVGIG (reference sequence). The junction had 10 bases not matched to a gene; V was cut back by 4 bases and J by 3 bases. The CDR3: CAWTFGGKWTDTQYF. The CDR3, as DNA: TGTGCCTGGACCTTCGGGGGGAAGTGGACAGATACGCAGTATTTT.

The chain is built from TRBV11-2 and TRBJ2-1, with 11 bases identical to TRBD2. V shed 3 bases and J 9 bases; nucleotides not matched to a gene: 4. This CDR3 is built from 14 residues. Germline CDR1 SGHAT, CDR2 FQNNGV. The CDR3 DNA reads as TGTGCCAGCAGCTTGGCTAGCGGGGGGACTGAGCAGTTCTTC. It codes for CASSLASGGTEQFF. The full variable domain, in which reference TRBV11-2 and TRBJ2-1 provide the parts outside the CDR3, is EAGVAQSPRYKIIEKRQSVAFWCNPISGHATLYWYQQILGQGPKLLIQFQNNGVVDDSQLPKDRFSAERLKGVDSTLKIQPAKLEDSAVYLCASSLASGGTEQFFGPGTRLTVL.

This rearrangement joins TRBV2 to TRBJ2-3; 9 nucleotides match TRBD2. The CDR3 covers 14 residues. Germline CDR1 and CDR2: SNHLY and FYNNEI. J was trimmed by 1 base and V by 9 bases; bases with no gene match: 5. The CDR3 loop is CASTRLAGTDTQYF. The CDR3, as DNA: TGTGCCAGTACGAGACTAGCGGGCACAGATACGCAGTATTTT.

In its sample, this clone was seen a few times. The gene calls are TRBV6-5 and TRBJ1-6, with 8 bases that match TRBD1. From germline, CDR1 is MNHEY and CDR2 SVGAGI. V lost 0 bases and J lost 11; bases outside the gene matches: 6. This CDR3 has 15 amino acids. For the CDR3, the DNA is TGTGCCAGCAGTTACTCCAGGACAGGGTTGGCACCCCTCCACTTT. Its translation: CASSYSRTGLAPLHF.

This clone was observed a handful of times. Other DNA sequences from this sample encode an identical CDR3 as well. This chain connects TRBV4-2 to TRBJ1-2, with D perhaps TRBD1 (6 bases). The CDR3 consists of 14 residues. Trimming cost V 0 bases and J 8 bases, with 13 bases left between them. Germline CDR1 reads LGHNA; CDR2 reads YNFKEQ. CDR3 DNA: TGTGCCAGCAGCCAAGATAGAACAGGGTACGGCTACACCTTC. This sequence encodes CASSQDRTGYGYTF.

The V gene is TRBV30, the J gene TRBJ1-1; 7 nucleotides agree with TRBD1. With 1 base clipped from V and 5 bases from J, the junction kept 7 bases outside the gene matches. In germline, CDR1 is GTSNPN, CDR2 SVGIG (reference sequence). The CDR3 extends over 14 amino acids. The CDR3 sequence is CAWSAGYRGTEAFF. CDR3 coding DNA: TGTGCCTGGAGTGCAGGATACAGGGGTACTGAAGCTTTCTTT.

V usage is TRBV18 and J usage is TRBJ1-6, with D possibly TRBD1 on 6 matching bases. The CDR3 has 14 amino acids. Per germline, CDR1 KGHSH and CDR2 LQKENI. Trimming left V 1 base short and J 8 bases short, with 9 bases between. The DNA for the CDR3 is TGTGCCAGCTCACCACAGGGGGGGGATTCACCCCTCCACTTT. It is translated as CASSPQGGDSPLHF.

CDR3 in amino acids: CAWSVRSGFEQYF. Written as DNA, the CDR3 is TGTGCCTGGAGTGTACGGTCGGGGTTCGAGCAGTACTTC. This chain connects TRBV30 to TRBJ2-7; D is perhaps TRBD2 (5 bases). The CDR3 contains 13 residues. Germline CDR1 is GTSNPN and CDR2 is SVGIG (reference sequence). Trimming shortened V by 0 bases and J by 6 bases, and 12 bases separated the two germline ends.

This clone was recorded a few times. The identical CDR3 is also encoded by other nucleotide sequences in the sample. The chain recombines TRBV7-8 with TRBJ1-2; 8 nucleotides match TRBD1. The CDR3 runs to 13 residues. V dropped 5 bases and J dropped 4; count of bases not matched to a gene: 3. The germline CDR1 and CDR2 sequences are SGHVS and FQNEAQ. The DNA for the CDR3 is TGTGCCAGCAGCCGGACAGGGTCCTATGGCTACACCTTC. Protein sequence: CASSRTGSYGYTF.